The clone carrying this TCR beta chain was recorded once. The germline CDR1 and CDR2 sequences are SEHNR and FQNEAQ (reference sequence). This CDR3 has 16 amino acids. J was trimmed by 8 bases and V by 4 bases; bases with no gene match: 11. This sample was included in a study of blood T cell repertoires in COVID-19. Study information: COVID-19 samples collected from the United States, Italy and Spain covered acute and convalescent phases.

In the study's own analysis: The assay estimated nucleated cells by amplifying reference gene primers. Clones were read by immunoSEQ multiplex PCR, and TCRdb kept only the in-frame ones, dropping some. Clone size and V and J calls were adopted from that table, with D and trimming inferred from the DNA. The sample has around 130,000 clones, 75% to 90% seen once; the top ten hold less than 30%. The gene calls are TRBV7-9 and TRBJ2-1, with 10 bases lining up with TRBD2. The clonotype originates from a man between 65 and 80 years old with active or convalescent COVID-19. The sequencing input was peripheral blood. The DNA of the CDR3 is TGTGCCAGCAGCTCTCTGACCGGGACTAGCGTCGATGAGCAGTTCTTC. It yields the protein CASSSLTGTSVDEQFF.